This T cell receptor beta chain was recorded in a study of OX40 agonist ivuxolimab in advanced cancers. The wider study: Clinicians treated patients with ivuxolimab, an agonistic anti-OX40 (CD134) antibody.

Produced via immunoSEQ multiplex PCR; TCRdb's table is partial and in-frame only. Here the sample spans more than 80,000 clones, about 90% being singletons. A remark on this clone: Antigen specificity is unknown.

Autoimmune disease history or systemic immunosuppression led to patient exclusion. Findings of the study overall: Near-lowest levels of clonal expansion characterized partial responders at 0.1-3.0 mg/kg. A proportion of nonresponders additionally exhibited low normalized T-cell clonal expansion.

Trimming cost V 2 bases and J 6 bases; bases outside gene matches: 4. Germline V lookup: CDR1 ENHRY, CDR2 SYGVKD. The CDR3 spans 14 residues. V is TRBV10-3 and J is TRBJ1-5, with TRBD1 identical over 7 bases. The sample consisted of CD4+ or CD8+ T cells sorted from blood, taken in a trial of the OX40 agonist ivuxolimab. This clonotype originated in an adult with an advanced solid tumor such as melanoma, head and neck, liver or kidney cancer. DNA for the CDR3: TGTGCCATCAGTGAGAGACAGGGCGCTCAGCCCCAGCATTTT. Its translation: CAISERQGAQPQHF.